This TCR beta chain was identified during a study of T cells in Graves' hyperthyroidism and ophthalmopathy. Study results and limitations: Most clonotypes expanded in thyroid above 0.001 were likewise present in blood.

Germline CDR1 GTSNPN, CDR2 SVGIG (reference sequence). J gave up 3 bases and V 2 bases, and 0 bases lay outside the gene matches. The length of the CDR3 is 13 residues. Using RNA transcripts as the source, TCR beta CDR3 regions were amplified. With the HTBI primer set, the TCR CDR3 went through a first round of RT-PCR. A single record per CDR3 protein comes from TCRdb applying MiXCR to the multiplex PCR reads. The table shows about 350,000 distinct CDR3 sequences, with roughly 14% occurring only once. Orbital computed tomography and thyroid ultrasound, together with serum TRAb and thyroxine and clinical symptoms, were used for diagnoses. Each 10 ml fresh peripheral blood draw supplied the PBMCs. Comments on this clonotype: Its antigen is unidentified.

The V call is TRBV30, the J call TRBJ1-4; the match to TRBD1 covers 7 bases. Sample: blood. This receptor was obtained from a woman in her thirties with Graves' hyperthyroidism. For the CDR3, the DNA is TGTGCCTGGAGTCAGGGGGCTAATGAAAAACTGTTTTTT. Its protein product is CAWSQGANEKLFF.